The 32 T cell receptor beta chains listed next were all sequenced from one sample in a study of radiotherapy plus CTLA-4 blockade in lung cancer listed by TCRdb under 2018. To prepare the library, the immunoSEQ multiplex PCR assay was applied. The table was pulled from immuneACCESS by TCRdb, which kept in-frame rearrangements only. Such tables lose some clones; where checked, under half of the loss comes from unresolved V genes, and the rest has no known cause. The sample data list 9,500 to 15,000 clones, and around 80% of these were observed just once. The ten largest account for around 28% of the sample. This material consisted of peripheral blood, taken from a patient treated with radiotherapy plus ipilimumab. The source of these receptors is a human donor with non-small cell lung cancer that progressed on radiotherapy plus ipilimumab.

This chain joins TRBV29-1 and TRBJ2-7; 7 bases match TRBD1. V gave up 7 bases and J gave up 0 bases; unmatched junction bases: 6. The CDR3 is made up of 13 amino acids. The germline V gene encodes CDR1 SQVTM and CDR2 ANQGSEA. The CDR3 coding sequence is TGCAGCGGACAGGGTGAGGGCTCCTACGAGCAGTACTTC. It codes for CSGQGEGSYEQYF.

V is TRBV6-5 and J is TRBJ2-2, with 9 positions matching TRBD1. The CDR3 contains 15 residues. Per germline, CDR1 MNHEY and CDR2 SVGAGI. V was clipped by 10 bases and J by 6 bases; unmatched bases: 12. The CDR3 here is CATRQGGIVAGELFF. In nucleotides, the CDR3 is TGTGCCACCCGACAGGGGGGCATTGTGGCCGGGGAGCTGTTTTTT.

The V call is TRBV20-1, the J call TRBJ1-2, with TRBD1 as a possible D gene (5 bases). Trimming removed 6 bases from V and 8 bases from J, with 13 bases in between. Germline lookup yields CDR1 DFQATT and CDR2 SNEGSKA (reference sequence). The CDR3 totals 11 residues. The CDR3 sequence: CSAPQGVGYTF. The CDR3 DNA sequence: TGCAGTGCCCCCCAAGGGGTGGGCTACACCTTC.

This clone came up once. The CDR3 protein is CASSSTSGGGYEQFF. The CDR3 nucleotides are TGTGCCAGCAGCTCGACTAGCGGGGGGGGTTATGAGCAGTTCTTC. V usage is TRBV7-6 and J usage is TRBJ2-1; 14 positions match TRBD2. Losses at the gene ends were 4 bases for V and 8 bases for J; bases not matched to a gene: 4. Germline assignment: CDR1 SGHVS and CDR2 FNYEAQ. The CDR3 has 15 residues. Variable domain in full (rest from reference TRBV7-6 and TRBJ2-1): GAGVSQSPRYKVTKRGQDVALRCDPISGHVSLYWYRQALGQGPEFLTYFNYEAQQDKSGLPNDRFSAERPEGSISTLTIQRTEQRDSAMYRCASSSTSGGGYEQFFGPGTRLTVL.

The CDR3 coding sequence is TGTGCCAGCAGCCATCACAGGGGGCTTGCGGGAAACACCATATATTTT. Its protein is CASSHHRGLAGNTIYF. V gene TRBV7-8 combines with J gene TRBJ1-3; 9 bases agree with TRBD1. Per the germline V gene, CDR1 is SGHVS and CDR2 is FQNEAQ. V dropped 5 bases and J dropped 4; count of bases not matched to a gene: 9. The CDR3 consists of 16 residues.

The V and J genes are TRBV5-4 and TRBJ2-3; D is undetermined. CDR1 and CDR2 from the germline V gene are SGHNT and YYREEE (reference sequence). The CDR3 covers 13 residues. V was clipped by 4 bases and J by 4 bases, with 10 bases between them. The CDR3 spells CASSRIPSDTQYF. Here the CDR3 DNA reads TGTGCCAGCAGCCGAATCCCGTCAGATACGCAGTATTTT. Using reference TRBV5-4 and TRBJ2-3 for the parts outside the CDR3, the full variable domain is ETGVTQSPTHLIKTRGQQVTLRCSSQSGHNTVSWYQQALGQGPQFIFQYYREEENGRGNFPPRFSGLQFPNYSSELNVNALELDDSALYLCASSRIPSDTQYFGPGTRLTVL.

The genes are TRBV19 and TRBJ1-5; D remains unclear. CDR1 is LNHDA, CDR2 SQIVND, per germline (reference sequence). The length of the CDR3 is 15 residues. V lost 7 bases to trimming and J lost 0 bases, with 13 bases between them. The CDR3 region is CASIPELYSNQPQHF. The CDR3 bases are TGTGCCAGTATTCCAGAATTGTATAGCAATCAGCCCCAGCATTTT.

V and J are TRBV15 and TRBJ2-5; D remains unclear. Germline V CDR1 and CDR2: LNHNV, YYDKDF (reference sequence). The CDR3 totals 15 residues. V lost 0 bases and J 5 bases, leaving 13 bases between the germline ends. The CDR3 is CATSRDTPGWETQYF. The CDR3 region has the DNA TGTGCCACCAGCAGAGATACCCCCGGGTGGGAGACCCAGTACTTC.

The V gene is TRBV2, the J gene TRBJ2-5, with D unclear. CDR3 length equals 11 residues. With 2 bases removed from V and 5 bases from J, the gap between germline ends came to 3 bases. Germline V gene lookup returns CDR1 SNHLY and CDR2 FYNNEI. DNA of the CDR3: TGTGCCAGCAGTGAAAGGGAGACCCAGTACTTC. It codes for CASSERETQYF.

This clone was seen a single time. CDR3 nucleotides: TGTGCCAGCAGCTTAACCTCGGCGGGGGGTTACAATGAGCAGTTCTTC. Its protein product is CASSLTSAGGYNEQFF. V is TRBV7-2 and J is TRBJ2-1; 8 bases agree with TRBD2. With V trimmed by 2 bases and J by 4 bases, 7 bases remained unmatched. This CDR3 region has 16 residues. CDR1 is SGHTA, CDR2 FQGNSA, per germline.

The chain has TRBV7-6 and TRBJ2-7, with D unresolved. This CDR3 is 14 amino acids long. CDR1 and CDR2 from the germline V gene are SGHVS and FNYEAQ. V was cut by 4 bases and J by 2 bases, with 12 bases left in between. The CDR3 nucleotides are TGTGCCAGCAGCTATTTGATTTACCCCTACGAGCAGTACTTC. This codes for CASSYLIYPYEQYF.

DNA of the CDR3: TGTGCCAGCAGTCCTGGACCCTTCTACGAGCAGTACTTC. Translating it yields CASSPGPFYEQYF. V and J are TRBV6-5 and TRBJ2-7; D gene ambiguous. The germline CDR1 and CDR2 sequences are MNHEY and SVGAGI. With 5 bases removed from V and 3 bases from J, the gap between germline ends came to 11 bases. The CDR3 runs to 13 residues.

This rearrangement joins TRBV4-3 to TRBJ2-1; 9 bases match TRBD2. This CDR3 region has 16 residues. CDR1 and CDR2 from the germline V gene are LGHNA and YSLEER. Trimming cost V 0 bases and J 5 bases; bases outside gene matches: 5. The CDR3 spells CASSQDSSGGNNEQFF. The CDR3 DNA is TGCGCCAGCAGCCAAGATAGCAGCGGGGGGAACAATGAGCAGTTCTTC.

This clone occurred a few times. This rearrangement joins TRBV7-9 to TRBJ2-1; 10 bases match TRBD2. V trimming: 3 bases; J trimming: 9 bases; junction bases outside the gene matches: 11. CDR1 is SEHNR and CDR2 is FQNEAQ in the germline V gene (reference sequence). The CDR3 contains 16 residues. For the CDR3, the DNA is TGTGCCAGCAGCTTTTTTTTGCTAGCGGGGGTTCGTGAGCAGTTCTTC. This codes for CASSFFLLAGVREQFF.

The V call is TRBV2, the J call TRBJ1-5; D not resolved. Trimming removed 5 bases at V and 0 bases at J, with 8 bases between. This CDR3 region has 14 residues. Germline lookup yields CDR1 SNHLY and CDR2 FYNNEI. In DNA, the CDR3 is TGTGCCAGCAGTTTCTTGGGTAGCAATCAGCCCCAGCATTTT. Protein: CASSFLGSNQPQHF.

V gene TRBV7-2 combines with J gene TRBJ1-1, with TRBD1 matching 10 bases. The CDR3 is 18 amino acids. V lost 1 base to trimming and J lost 1 base; unmatched junction nucleotides: 9. The germline V gene encodes CDR1 SGHTA and CDR2 FQGNSA. CDR3 bases: TGTGCCAGCAGCTTAGGTACGGGACAGGGGAATCCGAACACTGAAGCTTTCTTT. Its translation is CASSLGTGQGNPNTEAFF.

The rearrangement uses TRBV6-5 and TRBJ1-6; TRBD1 is a possible D gene (5 bases). Trimming left V 4 bases short and J 4 bases short, with 14 bases between. Germline CDR1 is MNHEY and CDR2 is SVGAGI. The CDR3 runs 16 residues. The CDR3 nucleotides are TGTGCCAGCAGTTCGAACCCGGGACTGTATAATTCACCCCTCCACTTT. It is translated as CASSSNPGLYNSPLHF.

This chain uses TRBV5-1 with TRBJ2-7; D unresolved. V dropped 0 bases and J dropped 4 bases, with 23 bases sitting between them. The CDR3 has 18 residues. In germline, CDR1 is SGHRS, CDR2 YFSETQ. The CDR3 DNA reads TGCGCCAGCAGCTTGGAATCCCCCTACTCCGCACCTTATTACGAGCAGTACTTC. Protein: CASSLESPYSAPYYEQYF.

The V gene is TRBV7-2, the J gene TRBJ1-3; 7 positions agree with TRBD1. This CDR3 has 17 residues. CDR1 and CDR2 (germline): SGHTA, FQGNSA. The ends lost 4 bases at V and 0 bases at J; junction bases unmatched: 9. CDR3 sequence: CASSSRTGRGSGNTIYF. The CDR3, as DNA: TGTGCCAGCAGCTCTAGGACAGGCCGGGGCTCTGGAAACACCATATATTTT.

The chain couples TRBV25-1 to TRBJ2-7; D is tentatively TRBD1 or TRBD2 (5 bases each). Trimming cost V 4 bases and J 0 bases, with 10 bases left between them. Germline V gene sequence: CDR1 MGHDK, CDR2 SYGVNS. The length of the CDR3 is 14 residues. In nucleotides, the CDR3 is TGTGCCAGCAGTGCTTCCGGGGCCTCCTACGAGCAGTACTTC. This encodes CASSASGASYEQYF.

The rearrangement links TRBV6-1 to TRBJ1-2, with TRBD1 matching over 8 bases. The V gene's germline CDR1 is MNHNS and CDR2 SASEGT. The V and J ends lost 2 bases and 9 bases, in that order; junction bases with no gene match: 8. The CDR3 is made up of 14 amino acids. CDR3 nucleotides: TGTGCCAGCAGTGAACAGGACAGGGCAATACGCTACACCTTC. It encodes CASSEQDRAIRYTF.

The gene calls are TRBV9 and TRBJ1-2; D unresolved. The CDR3 loop spans 15 amino acids. From germline, CDR1 is SGDLS and CDR2 YYNGEE. Trimming removed 3 bases from V and 7 bases from J, with 19 bases in between. This CDR3 is CASSATRRRAFGYTF. The DNA for the CDR3 is TGTGCCAGCAGCGCGACTAGACGGCGAGCTTTTGGCTACACCTTC. The variable domain in full, completed from reference TRBV9 and TRBJ1-2, reads DSGVTQTPKHLITATGQRVTLRCSPRSGDLSVYWYQQSLDQGLQFLIQYYNGEERAKGNILERFSAQQFPDLHSELNLSSLELGDSALYFCASSATRRRAFGYTFGSGTRLTVV.

This chain joins TRBV5-1 and TRBJ2-2; 9 bases align to TRBD2. CDR1 is SGHRS and CDR2 is YFSETQ in the germline V gene. Trimming cost V 10 bases and J 5 bases; bases outside gene matches: 15. The CDR3 totals 16 residues. DNA of the CDR3: TGCGCCCGCTACGAGGGCGGGGGGGCCGGAACCGGGGAGCTGTTTTTT. This encodes CARYEGGGAGTGELFF.

CDR3 loop: CASIRNPSNTGELFF. The CDR3 nucleotides are TGTGCCAGCATCAGGAATCCGTCGAACACCGGGGAGCTGTTTTTT. This sequence joins TRBV2 and TRBJ2-2; D unclear. Germline-derived CDR1 and CDR2 are SNHLY and FYNNEI. V was clipped by 7 bases and J by 0 bases, with 12 bases between them. CDR3 size: 15 residues.

The rearrangement joins TRBV29-1 to TRBJ2-3, with unresolved D. Germline CDR1 reads SQVTM; CDR2 reads ANQGSEA. Trimming stripped 4 bases from V and 14 bases from J, with 10 bases between. This CDR3 comprises 9 residues. CDR3 region: CSVVSPGYF. The CDR3 DNA reads TGCAGCGTTGTCAGTCCGGGGTATTTT.

The chain links TRBV2 to TRBJ2-5, with no clear D. V was clipped by 3 bases and J by 5 bases, with 10 bases between them. CDR3 length: 13 amino acids. The germline V gene encodes CDR1 SNHLY and CDR2 FYNNEI. The CDR3 DNA reads as TGTGCCAGCAGTGATTCCCTCGGGGAGACCCAGTACTTC. Translation: CASSDSLGETQYF.

The chain recombines TRBV11-2 with TRBJ1-1, with a weak D call TRBD1 (5 bases). Between the trimmed V and J ends, which lost 5 bases and 3 bases, there was a span of 7 bases. The CDR3 covers 12 residues. CDR1 is SGHAT and CDR2 is FQNNGV in the germline V gene. CDR3 DNA: TGTGCCAGCAGCCCAGGGTACACTGAAGCTTTCTTT. This translates into CASSPGYTEAFF. The full variable domain, with the rest looked up from reference TRBV11-2 and TRBJ1-1, is EAGVAQSPRYKIIEKRQSVAFWCNPISGHATLYWYQQILGQGPKLLIQFQNNGVVDDSQLPKDRFSAERLKGVDSTLKIQPAKLEDSAVYLCASSPGYTEAFFGQGTRLTVV.

This clone has only one observation. The V gene is TRBV16, the J gene TRBJ2-2; TRBD1 matches 10 bases. Germline loops: CDR1 KGHSY, CDR2 FQNENV. V shed 5 bases, J shed 4 bases, and the junction held 4 bases outside the gene matches. The CDR3 contains 15 residues. CDR3 sequence reads: CASSMRQGATGELFF. As DNA, the CDR3 is TGTGCCAGCAGCATGCGACAGGGGGCCACCGGGGAGCTGTTTTTT.

J is TRBJ2-2 and V is TRBV6-5; D is perhaps TRBD1 (5 bases). The V gene's germline CDR1 is MNHEY and CDR2 SVGAGI. V lost 5 bases to trimming and J lost 4 bases, with 8 bases between them. The CDR3 spans 13 residues. The CDR3 region is CASSGAATGELFF. The CDR3 DNA is TGTGCCAGCAGTGGGGCGGCCACCGGGGAGCTGTTTTTT.

This chain links TRBV14 with TRBJ1-2, with 7 bases lining up with TRBD1. The J segment lost 2 bases and the V segment lost 2 bases, leaving 5 bases of the junction unmatched. Looked up from germline, CDR1 is SGHDN and CDR2 is FVKESK. This CDR3 has 15 residues. CDR3 region: CASSQRQGRNYGYTF. As DNA, the CDR3 is TGTGCCAGCAGCCAACGACAGGGACGAAACTATGGCTACACCTTC.

The chain couples TRBV25-1 to TRBJ1-5; unclear D gene. Trimming stripped 5 bases from V and 5 bases from J, with 10 bases between. The germline V gene has CDR1 MGHDK and CDR2 SYGVNS. The CDR3 runs 13 residues. This CDR3 reads CASSLDSDQPQHF. The CDR3 region has the DNA TGTGCCAGCAGTCTGGACTCCGATCAGCCCCAGCATTTT.

The genes are TRBV7-6 and TRBJ2-2, with 9 bases matching TRBD1. Looked up from germline, CDR1 is SGHVS and CDR2 is FNYEAQ. The CDR3 totals 15 residues. J lost 3 bases, V lost 8 bases, and 7 bases had no gene match. The CDR3 DNA is TGTGCCAGCGAACAGGGGGCGCTGGACACCGGGGAGCTGTTTTTT. Its translation is CASEQGALDTGELFF. Filled out from reference TRBV7-6 and TRBJ2-2, the complete variable domain reads GAGVSQSPRYKVTKRGQDVALRCDPISGHVSLYWYRQALGQGPEFLTYFNYEAQQDKSGLPNDRFSAERPEGSISTLTIQRTEQRDSAMYRCASEQGALDTGELFFGEGSRLTVL.